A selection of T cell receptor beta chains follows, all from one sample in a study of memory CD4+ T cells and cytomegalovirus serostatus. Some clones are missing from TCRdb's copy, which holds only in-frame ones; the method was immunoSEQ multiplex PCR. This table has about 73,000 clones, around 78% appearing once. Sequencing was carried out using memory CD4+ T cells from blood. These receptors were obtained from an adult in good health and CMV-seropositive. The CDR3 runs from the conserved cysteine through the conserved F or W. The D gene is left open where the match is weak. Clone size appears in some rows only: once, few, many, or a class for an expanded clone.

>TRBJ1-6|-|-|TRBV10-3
TGTGCCATCAGTGAGTCCCGAGACACGACGAATTCACCCCTCCACTTT
CAISESRDTTNSPLHF
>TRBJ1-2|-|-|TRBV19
TGTGCCAGTAGCCGCACTTGGGGGTTTAACTATGGCTACACCTTC
CASSRTWGFNYGYTF
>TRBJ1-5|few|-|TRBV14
TGTGCCAGCAGCCAAACTGCGGGGGGGGGTACTCAGCCCCAGCATTTT
CASSQTAGGGTQPQHF
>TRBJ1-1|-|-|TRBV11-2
TGTGCCAGCAGCTTTTACCGGACCGAAGCTTTCTTT
CASSFYRTEAFF
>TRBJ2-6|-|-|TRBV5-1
TGCGCCAGCAGCCTATCTGAGGTGGGGGCTGGGGCCAACGTCCTGACTTTC
CASSLSEVGAGANVLTF
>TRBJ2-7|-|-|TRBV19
TGTGCCAGTAGTATAGATCTGTCGGGTACCTACGAGCAGTACTTC
CASSIDLSGTYEQYF
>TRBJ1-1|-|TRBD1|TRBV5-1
TGCGCCAGCAGCTTAACCGGGACAGGGGATCCAAACACTGAAGCTTTCTTT
CASSLTGTGDPNTEAFF
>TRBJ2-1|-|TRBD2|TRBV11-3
TGTGCCAGCAGCGCGATCAATAGCGGGGGGGCCACTGAGCAGTTCTTC
CASSAINSGGATEQFF
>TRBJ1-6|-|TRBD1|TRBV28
TGTGCCAGCAGTTTTTCAGGGGGCCGGGGGGTCACCCTCCACTTT
CASSFSGGRGVTLHF
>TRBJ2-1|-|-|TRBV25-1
TGTGCCAGCAGTCCCCGGGCAGGACTACTCTCCTACAATGAGCAGTTCTTC
CASSPRAGLLSYNEQFF
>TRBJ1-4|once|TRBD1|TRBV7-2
TGTGCCAGCAGTAACAGGGGTCCTAATGAAAAACTGTTTTTT
CASSNRGPNEKLFF
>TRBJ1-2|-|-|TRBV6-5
TGTGCCAGCAGTTACAGCAGGCGAAACGTGGTATATGGCTACACCTTC
CASSYSRRNVVYGYTF
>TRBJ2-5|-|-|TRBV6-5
TGTGCCAGCAGTTACGAGGGAAATAGAGAGACCCAGTACTTC
CASSYEGNRETQYF
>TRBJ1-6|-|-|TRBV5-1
TGCGCCAGCAGCATGGGCCCTCCCCCTAGTTCACCCCTCCACTTT
CASSMGPPPSSPLHF
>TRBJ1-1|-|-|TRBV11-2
TGTGCCAGCAGCTTACCTTGGGGACTTGAAGCTTTCTTT
CASSLPWGLEAFF
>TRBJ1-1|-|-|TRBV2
TGTGCCAGCAATTGGGGTTACACTGAAGCTTTCTTT
CASNWGYTEAFF
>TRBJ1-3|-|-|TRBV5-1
TGCGCCAGCAGCTTGGGGACATCTGGAAACACCATATATTTT
CASSLGTSGNTIYF
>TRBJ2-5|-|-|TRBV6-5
TGTGCCAGCATGGAGGGTCAATGGAGGGGAGAGACCCAGTACTTC
CASMEGQWRGETQYF
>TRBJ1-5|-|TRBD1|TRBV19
TGTGCCAGTAGCTCCTGGGGACAGGGGACTCAGCCCCAGCATTTT
CASSSWGQGTQPQHF
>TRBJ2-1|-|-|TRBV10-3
TGTGCCATCAGTGAGTCTGAAACGGTCAATGAGCAGTTCTTC
CAISESETVNEQFF
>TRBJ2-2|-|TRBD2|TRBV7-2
TGTGCCAGCAGCGGAAGGACTAGCGGTACCCCCGGGGAGCTGTTTTTT
CASSGRTSGTPGELFF
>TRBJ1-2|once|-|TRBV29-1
TGCAGCGTTGAAGTCGGGGCCTACTATGGCTACACCTTC
CSVEVGAYYGYTF
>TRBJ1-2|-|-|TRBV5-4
TGTGCCAGCAGCGAGGGAATGCGGATGGTCTATGGCTACACCTTC
CASSEGMRMVYGYTF
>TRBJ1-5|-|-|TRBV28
TGTGCCAGCAGTTCAAGGTGGCAGCCCAGGGTGGGGCGGGGATGGTCCGGAGGAAATCAGCCCCAGCATTTT
CASSSRWQPRVGRGWSGGNQPQHF
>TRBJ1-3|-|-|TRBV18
TGTGCCAGCTCACCACAAGGGGGATTCTCTGGAAACACCATATATTTT
CASSPQGGFSGNTIYF
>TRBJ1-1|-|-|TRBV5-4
TGTGCCAGCAGCACCGGGGGGGAAATGAACACTGAAGCTTTCTTT
CASSTGGEMNTEAFF
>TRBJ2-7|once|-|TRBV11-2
TGTGCCAGCAGCTTAGATTTGCAGGGAAGGTACGAGCAGTACTTC
CASSLDLQGRYEQYF
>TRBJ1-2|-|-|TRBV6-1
TGTGCCAGCAGTGAAGATGGGCGGGGTGGCTACACCTTC
CASSEDGRGGYTF
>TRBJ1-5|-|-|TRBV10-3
TGTGCCATCATGGCAGGGAAGGATCAGCCCCAGCATTTT
CAIMAGKDQPQHF
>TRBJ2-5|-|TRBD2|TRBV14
TGTGCCAGCAGCCAAGATACGGGACTAGCGTACTCCCAAGAGACCCAGTACTTC
CASSQDTGLAYSQETQYF
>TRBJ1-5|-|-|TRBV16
TGTGCCAGCAGCCAATCATCGGGGAATCAGCCCCAGCATTTT
CASSQSSGNQPQHF
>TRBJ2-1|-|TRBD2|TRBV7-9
TGTGCCAGCAGCTCGATGGGGGGACTAGCGGGACGGAATGAGCAGTTCTTC
CASSSMGGLAGRNEQFF
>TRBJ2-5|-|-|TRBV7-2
TGTGCCAGCAGCTCGCCGCCCTCGAGGGGGGGGAGGTACCAAGAGACCCAGTACTTC
CASSSPPSRGGRYQETQYF
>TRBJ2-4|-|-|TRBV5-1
TGCGCCAGCAGCTTTAAGATGGCGGGGTTGGGGCAAAACATTCAGTACTTC
CASSFKMAGLGQNIQYF
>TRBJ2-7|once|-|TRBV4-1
TGCGCCAGCAGCCAGTACCCTAAAGGGACGGCCCCCTACGAGCAGTACTTC
CASSQYPKGTAPYEQYF
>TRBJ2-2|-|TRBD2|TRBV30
TGTGCCTGGAGTCGGGGGGGGACGAACACCGGGGAGCTGTTTTTT
CAWSRGGTNTGELFF
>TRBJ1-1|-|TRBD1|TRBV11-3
TGTGCCAGCAGCCCTCGACAGGGGGAAGCTTTCTTT
CASSPRQGEAFF
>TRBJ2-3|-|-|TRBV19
TGTGCCACCCGCAGCGGAGCCACAGATACGCAGTATTTT
CATRSGATDTQYF
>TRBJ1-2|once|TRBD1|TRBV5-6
TGTGCCAGCAGCTTGACCGACAGGGCCGAGGGCTACACCTTC
CASSLTDRAEGYTF
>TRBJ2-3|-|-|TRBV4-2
TGTGCCAGCAGCCAAGAAGGAGGCAGGGGCACAGATACGCAGTATTTT
CASSQEGGRGTDTQYF
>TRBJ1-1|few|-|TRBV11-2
TGTGCCAGCAGCCGGATGACAGGCGCTGAAGCTTTCTTT
CASSRMTGAEAFF
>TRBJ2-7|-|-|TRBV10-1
TGCGCCAGCAGTGAATTGGCCAGGTTCCCCTACGAGCAGTACTTC
CASSELARFPYEQYF
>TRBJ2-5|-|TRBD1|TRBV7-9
TGTGCCAGCAGCTTAAGCGGACAGGCCCAAGAGACCCAGTACTTC
CASSLSGQAQETQYF
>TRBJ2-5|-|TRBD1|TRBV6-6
TGTGCCAGCACCTCCTTGGGGGGGGACAGGGAAGAGACCCAGTACTTC
CASTSLGGDREETQYF
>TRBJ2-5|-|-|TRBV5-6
TGTGCCAGCAGCGTATTCCAGGGGTACCAAGAGACCCAGTACTTC
CASSVFQGYQETQYF
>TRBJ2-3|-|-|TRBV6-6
TGTGCCAGCAGCCCCCGGGAGTCGGATACGCAGTATTTT
CASSPRESDTQYF
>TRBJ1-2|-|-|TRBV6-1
TGTGCCAGCAGTGCGTCGGGGTTTGACAACTATGGCTACACCTTC
CASSASGFDNYGYTF
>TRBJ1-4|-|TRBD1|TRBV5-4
TGTGCCAGCAGTTGGGAGGGACAGCCCGTTAATGAAAAACTGTTTTTT
CASSWEGQPVNEKLFF
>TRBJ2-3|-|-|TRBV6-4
TGTGCCAGCAGTGACTCGGCTACCACAGATACGCAGTATTTT
CASSDSATTDTQYF
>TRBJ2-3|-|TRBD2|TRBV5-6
TGTGCCAGCAGCTTGCTTGTTAGCGGGTACGGGGCGCAGTATTTT
CASSLLVSGYGAQYF
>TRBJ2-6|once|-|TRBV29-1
TGCAGCGTTGGAGAAGGGATCACTGGGGCCAACGTCCTGACTTTC
CSVGEGITGANVLTF
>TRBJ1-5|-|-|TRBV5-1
TGCGCCAGCAGCTTGGGGAGTCAGCCCCAGCATTTT
CASSLGSQPQHF
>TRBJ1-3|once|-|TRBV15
TGTGCCACCAGCACCGACAGAGCCTCTGGAAACACCATATATTTT
CATSTDRASGNTIYF
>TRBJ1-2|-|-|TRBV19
TGTGCCAGTAGCCCAGGGGTGGGCTATGGCTACACCTTC
CASSPGVGYGYTF
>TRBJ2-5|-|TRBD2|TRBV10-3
TGTGCCACTTCCAAGGCGGGGGGGGAGACCCAGTACTTC
CATSKAGGETQYF
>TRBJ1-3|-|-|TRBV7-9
TGTGCCAGCAGCTTTGGAAGATTTCCTGGGCCTGGAAACACCATATATTTT
CASSFGRFPGPGNTIYF
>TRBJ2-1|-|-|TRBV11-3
TGTGCCAGCAGCTTAGCAAGCTCCTACAATGAGCAGTTCTTC
CASSLASSYNEQFF
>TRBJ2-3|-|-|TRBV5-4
TGTGCCAGCAGCTTGTACGGTAGCCCCGGCACAGATACGCAGTATTTT
CASSLYGSPGTDTQYF
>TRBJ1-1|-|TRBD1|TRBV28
TGTGCCAGCTTGGACAGGGCGACCACTGAAGCTTTCTTT
CASLDRATTEAFF